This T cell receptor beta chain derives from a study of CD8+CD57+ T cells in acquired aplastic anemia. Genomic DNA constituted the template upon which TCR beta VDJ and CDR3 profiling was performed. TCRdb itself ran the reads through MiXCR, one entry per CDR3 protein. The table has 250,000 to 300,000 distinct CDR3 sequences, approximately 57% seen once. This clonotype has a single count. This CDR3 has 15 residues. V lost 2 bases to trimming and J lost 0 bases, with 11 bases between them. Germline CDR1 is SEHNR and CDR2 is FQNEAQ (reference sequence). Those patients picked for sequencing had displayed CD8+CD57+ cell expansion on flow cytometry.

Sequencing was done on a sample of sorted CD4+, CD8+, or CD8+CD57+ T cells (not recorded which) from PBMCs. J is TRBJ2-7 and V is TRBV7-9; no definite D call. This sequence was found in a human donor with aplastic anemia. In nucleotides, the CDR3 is TGTGCCAGCAGCTTATCGGACGGTAGCTCCTACGAGCAGTACTTC. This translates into CASSLSDGSSYEQYF.